This TCR beta chain appears in the sequencing data of a study of cytotoxic CD8 clonotypes in ibrutinib-treated CLL. The wider study: Response material was collected after a median 12 months of treatment, range 6 to 36. Mean productive templates were under 270,000; mean productive rearrangements were approximately 94,000.

The targeted sequencing depth was 1 in 200,000 to 1 in 1 million T cells. Libraries were prepared by immunoSEQ multiplex PCR; TCRdb keeps only in-frame clonotypes and omits some of them. Of about 160,000 clones detected, approximately 91% appear once; the ten largest clones hold 3% to 3.5%. In regard to this clone: Its antigen is undetermined.

This CDR3 is built from 16 residues. Trimming removed 2 bases from V and 4 bases from J, with 16 bases in between. The germline gives CDR1 SGHTA, CDR2 FQGTGA. Overall study findings and caveats: Circulating CD8+ T-cell counts were tracked by baseline clonality, which exceeded that of age-matched healthy donors.

This receptor was identified in a human donor with chronic lymphocytic leukemia. This chain links TRBV7-3 with TRBJ2-3; a possible D gene is TRBD2 (6 bases). This specimen was PBMCs, taken at disease progression, from a patient treated with ibrutinib. Here the CDR3 reads CASSLSSGGGADTQYF. CDR3 in DNA: TGTGCCAGCAGCTTATCCAGTGGGGGAGGCGCAGATACGCAGTATTTT.